Listed here are 13 T cell receptor beta chains from one sample, sequenced in a study of shared clonotypes between healthy human individuals (dated by TCRdb to about 2020). The library was generated by the immunoSEQ multiplex PCR assay. What TCRdb holds here is the immuneACCESS table cut down to in-frame rearrangements. Part of the clones is not present; checked against another copy, under half of the missing clones reflect an unresolved V gene, and the others are unexplained. The sample table contains roughly 640,000 clones; only one count was recorded for 95% to 98% of them. The top ten hold 0.057% of the sample. Sequencing was carried out using naive CD4+ T cells sorted from blood. The intended sense of this specimen's cell subset or site label: CD45RA+ positively selected. The source is a woman aged 25-40 years in good health.

The genes are TRBV28 and TRBJ1-1; no reliable D call. This CDR3 is 14 amino acids long. Germline CDR1 and CDR2: MDHEN and SYDVKM. Trimming shortened V by 4 bases and J by 0 bases, and 9 bases separated the two germline ends. CDR3 in amino acids: CASSSPSVNTEAFF. CDR3 nucleotides: TGTGCCAGCAGTTCCCCGTCCGTGAACACTGAAGCTTTCTTT.

DNA for the CDR3: TGTGCCAGCAGCTTGACTGTAGGGGCTCTTGGCCATGAGCAGTTCTTC. Residues: CASSLTVGALGHEQFF. V usage is TRBV5-6 and J usage is TRBJ2-1; TRBD1 is a possible D gene (5 bases). The CDR3 has 16 residues. Trimming cost V 1 base and J 8 bases, with 19 bases left between them. The germline gives CDR1 SGHDT, CDR2 YYEEEE.

The chain employs TRBV7-8 and TRBJ1-5; possible D gene TRBD1, 6 bases. CDR1 and CDR2 from the germline V gene are SGHVS and FQNEAQ. Trimming took 1 base from V and 6 from J, leaving 10 bases between them. CDR3 length: 14 residues. CDR3 in amino acids: CASSLVVGGQPQHF. DNA for the CDR3: TGTGCCAGCAGCTTAGTAGTAGGGGGTCAGCCCCAGCATTTT.

To note about this clone: Other DNA sequences in this specimen translate into the identical CDR3. The chain employs TRBV28 and TRBJ2-1; D gene uncertain. This CDR3 is 12 amino acids long. Germline CDR1 is MDHEN and CDR2 is SYDVKM. V was trimmed by 2 bases and J by 4 bases, leaving 3 bases between them. The DNA of the CDR3 is TGTGCCAGCAGTTTACTGTACAATGAGCAGTTCTTC. Translation: CASSLLYNEQFF. Together with reference TRBV28 and TRBJ2-1, the CDR3 gives the full variable domain: DVKVTQSSRYLVKRTGEKVFLECVQDMDHENMFWYRQDPGLGLRLIYFSYDVKMKEKGDIPEGYSVSREKKERFSLILESASTNQTSMYLCASSLLYNEQFFGPGTRLTVL.

CDR3 in amino acids: CASSLLASSVDEQYF. The DNA for the CDR3 is TGCGCCAGCAGCTTGTTGGCGTCTAGCGTCGACGAGCAGTACTTC. This chain connects TRBV5-1 to TRBJ2-7, with D possibly being TRBD2 (6 bases). The CDR3 is made up of 15 amino acids. Germline V gene data show CDR1 as SGHRS and CDR2 as YFSETQ. The V end was cut by 1 base, the J end by 5 bases, with 16 bases between.

The CDR3 DNA follows: TGTGCCAGCAGTTCGCGACAGGGAACGGATTTGGGAAAACTGTTTTTT. This translates into CASSSRQGTDLGKLFF. V and J are TRBV28 and TRBJ1-4, with 7 bases that match TRBD1. Germline V CDR1 and CDR2: MDHEN, SYDVKM. After removal of 4 bases from V and 10 bases from J, the junction contained 15 bases not matched to a gene. The CDR3 sequence is 16 residues long. The variable domain in full, with the rest retrieved from reference TRBV28 and TRBJ1-4, is DVKVTQSSRYLVKRTGEKVFLECVQDMDHENMFWYRQDPGLGLRLIYFSYDVKMKEKGDIPEGYSVSREKKERFSLILESASTNQTSMYLCASSSRQGTDLGKLFFGSGTQLSVL.

The chain employs TRBV2 and TRBJ1-4; D remains ambiguous. V gave up 4 bases and J gave up 1 base, with 10 bases separating them. The CDR3 totals 15 residues. Germline V gene lookup returns CDR1 SNHLY and CDR2 FYNNEI. CDR3 DNA: TGTGCCAGCAGTGTTGAGGCGGGAACTAATGAAAAACTGTTTTTT. Its translation is CASSVEAGTNEKLFF.

The genes are TRBV4-1 and TRBJ1-4; no clear D gene. The V end lost 5 bases, the J end lost 3 bases, and 28 bases lay between the germline ends. The CDR3 covers 20 residues. In germline, CDR1 is MGHRA, CDR2 YSYEKL. The CDR3 loop is CASSSPAGGVAGKANEKLFF. Here the CDR3 DNA reads TGCGCCAGCAGCTCCCCGGCGGGCGGAGTCGCGGGGAAAGCTAATGAAAAACTGTTTTTT.

The rearrangement links TRBV2 to TRBJ1-1, with 9 bases identical to TRBD1. This CDR3 is 14 amino acids long. The V gene end was trimmed by 4 bases and the J gene end by 3 bases; junction bases not matched to a gene: 3. Germline V lookup: CDR1 SNHLY, CDR2 FYNNEI. The CDR3 loop reads CASSGQGDYTEAFF. The DNA for the CDR3 is TGTGCCAGCAGTGGACAGGGGGATTACACTGAAGCTTTCTTT.

V usage is TRBV6-5 and J usage is TRBJ2-7; D is unclear. The V end was cut by 6 bases, the J end by 0 bases, with 9 bases between. The germline V gene has CDR1 MNHEY and CDR2 SVGAGI. This CDR3 has 13 amino acids. This CDR3 is CASRGPSSYEQYF. In DNA form, the CDR3 reads TGTGCCAGCAGAGGGCCTAGCTCCTACGAGCAGTACTTC.

Turning to this clone: The same CDR3 also results from other DNA sequences found in this sample. The DNA of the CDR3 is TGTGCCAGCTCCCCCGGGACAGGGGTTTACGAGCAGTACTTC. It specifies CASSPGTGVYEQYF. The rearrangement uses TRBV18 and TRBJ2-7; 10 bases fit TRBD1. Trimming removed 6 bases from V and 4 bases from J; junction bases left unmatched: 6. The CDR3 covers 14 residues. Germline V gives CDR1 KGHSH, CDR2 LQKENI.

The chain employs TRBV28 and TRBJ1-5; TRBD1 is a possible D gene (5 bases). Trimming shortened V by 10 bases and J by 7 bases, and 11 bases separated the two germline ends. The germline V gene encodes CDR1 MDHEN and CDR2 SYDVKM. The CDR3 runs to 11 residues. This chain's CDR3 is CATAGGQPQHF. CDR3 in DNA: TGTGCCACCGCCGGGGGGCAGCCCCAGCATTTT.

The V gene is TRBV10-3, the J gene TRBJ2-2; 9 nucleotides line up with TRBD1. J was trimmed by 5 bases and V by 3 bases; bases with no gene match: 4. The germline V gene encodes CDR1 ENHRY and CDR2 SYGVKD. This CDR3 region has 15 residues. CDR3 bases: TGTGCCATCAGTGACCGGGACAGGGTGACCGGGGAGCTGTTTTTT. Its protein product is CAISDRDRVTGELFF.